Each of the 17 T cell receptor beta chains below was sequenced from the same sample in a study of monozygotic twins with inflammatory bowel disease. Each CDR3 protein gets one entry in TCRdb, which reprocessed the 5' RACE reads and gives no DNA. The ten most abundant clones cover 6.5% to 9% of a sample with 70,000 to 95,000 distinct CDR3 sequences. Sequencing used blood. All receptors derive from a human donor with ulcerative colitis or Crohn's disease, or a healthy co-twin of an affected twin (not recorded which).

The chain combines TRBV25-1 with TRBJ1-2; there is no DNA to check the TCRdb D call of TRBD1. The length of the CDR3 is 17 residues. Germline assignment: CDR1 MGHDK and CDR2 SYGVNS. The CDR3 region is CASSESSDKGFFYGYTF.

The rearrangement uses TRBV7-9 and TRBJ2-7. CDR1 SEHNR and CDR2 FQNEAQ come from the germline V gene (reference sequence). The CDR3 has 13 amino acids. CDR3 amino acids: CASSLPAHYEQYF.

The rearrangement uses TRBV6-7 and TRBJ1-2; TCRdb lists TRBD1, though no DNA is available to test this call. TRBV6-7 is an ORF for which the function is uncertain. The CDR3 is made up of 18 amino acids. CDR3 amino acids: CASSSPAGGLLGGYGYTF.

The J gene is TRBJ2-1, the V gene TRBV10-3; with no DNA, the TCRdb D assignment of TRBD2 cannot be verified. The CDR3 extends over 16 amino acids. Germline assignment: CDR1 ENHRY and CDR2 SYGVKD. The CDR3 reads CAISELGGGAYNEQFF.

CDR3 in amino acids: CSQQLQPGQGEAFF. V usage is TRBV20-1 and J usage is TRBJ1-1; the TRBD1 assignment by TCRdb is unverifiable without DNA. Germline values: CDR1 DFQATT, CDR2 SNEGSKA (reference sequence). The CDR3 extends over 14 amino acids.

Here the CDR3 reads CASSFHGGDTEAFF. This chain connects TRBV5-4 to TRBJ1-1; no DNA is available, so the TRBD1 call from TCRdb remains unchecked. The CDR3 runs to 14 residues. Germline CDR1 SGHNT, CDR2 YYREEE (reference sequence). The full variable domain, completed using reference TRBV5-4 and TRBJ1-1, is ETGVTQSPTHLIKTRGQQVTLRCSSQSGHNTVSWYQQALGQGPQFIFQYYREEENGRGNFPPRFSGLQFPNYSSELNVNALELDDSALYLCASSFHGGDTEAFFGQGTRLTVV.

The J gene is TRBJ1-2, the V gene TRBV6-1. The CDR3 loop spans 14 amino acids. In germline, CDR1 is MNHNS, CDR2 SASEGT. The CDR3 sequence: CASRPDLFNYGYTF.

The chain is built from TRBV5-1 and TRBJ2-7; TCRdb calls TRBD1, which cannot be checked without DNA. The CDR3 loop spans 14 amino acids. Germline-derived CDR1 and CDR2 are SGHRS and YFSETQ. The CDR3 loop is CASSFLRTADEQYF.

The rearrangement joins TRBV3-1 to TRBJ2-7. The germline gives CDR1 LGHDT, CDR2 YNNKEL (reference sequence). The CDR3 has 13 residues. Here the CDR3 reads CASSQGQPYEQYF.

The rearrangement joins TRBV11-2 to TRBJ2-5; the TCRdb D gene call, TRBD1, has no DNA to confirm it. Germline CDR1 SGHAT, CDR2 FQNNGV. CDR3 length equals 15 residues. This CDR3 is CASSLSYARGETQYF.

The chain couples TRBV9 to TRBJ1-6; TCRdb outputs TRBD1, but without DNA this stays unchecked. This CDR3 region has 15 residues. Germline values: CDR1 SGDLS, CDR2 YYNGEE. CDR3 protein: CASSVEGRGNSPLHF. Drawing the rest from reference TRBV9 and TRBJ1-6, the complete variable domain is DSGVTQTPKHLITATGQRVTLRCSPRSGDLSVYWYQQSLDQGLQFLIQYYNGEERAKGNILERFSAQQFPDLHSELNLSSLELGDSALYFCASSVEGRGNSPLHFGNGTRLTVT.

V and J are TRBV4-1 and TRBJ1-1. The length of the CDR3 is 16 residues. The V gene's germline CDR1 is MGHRA and CDR2 YSYEKL. Here the CDR3 reads CASSPIGRAVNTEAFF.

CDR3 amino acids: CASSLSTTGDTQYF. The gene calls are TRBV7-2 and TRBJ2-3; TCRdb calls TRBD1, which cannot be checked without DNA. This CDR3 is built from 14 residues. Germline CDR1 is SGHTA and CDR2 is FQGNSA.

This chain joins TRBV10-3 and TRBJ1-2; with no DNA, the TCRdb D assignment of TRBD1 cannot be verified. In germline, CDR1 is ENHRY, CDR2 SYGVKD. The CDR3 is 14 residues long. Here the CDR3 reads CAIRPDPGAYGYTF.

J is TRBJ1-2 and V is TRBV4-2. Looked up from germline, CDR1 is LGHNA and CDR2 is YNFKEQ. The CDR3 runs 13 residues. The CDR3 sequence is CASSQGWQDGYTF.

The chain couples TRBV20-1 to TRBJ2-1; the D gene TCRdb calls, TRBD2, cannot be checked with no DNA. CDR1 and CDR2 from the germline V gene are DFQATT and SNEGSKA (reference sequence). The CDR3 has 18 amino acids. CDR3 sequence: CSAYTGTSGGGSYNEQFF.

This chain uses TRBV5-6 with TRBJ1-2. The CDR3 sequence is 14 residues long. CDR1 and CDR2 (germline): SGHDT, YYEEEE. The CDR3 sequence is CASSLVQLNYGYTF.